The rows below give T cell receptor beta chains drawn from one sample of a study of identical twins. One entry per CDR3 protein results from TCRdb running MiXCR on the 5' RACE reads. The sample consists of just under 650,000 distinct CDR3 sequences, roughly 7.2% of them appearing once. These data were also reused for a study on yellow fever vaccine responses in identical twins.

The specimen was PBMCs. These receptor sequences come from a woman between 18 and 29 years old in good health. Each CDR3 is given with its conserved first and last residue. Fields, in order: clone size, D gene, J gene, V gene, CDR3 protein, CDR3 DNA. A D gene is named only where the DNA matches it firmly. Clone sizes are given selectively: once, few, many, or a class where the clone is expanded.

clone size: -
D gene: -
J gene: TRBJ2-1
V gene: TRBV12-3/TRBV12-4
CDR3 protein: CASRPDSQAYNEQFF
CDR3 DNA: TGTGCCAGCAGGCCAGACTCCCAGGCCTACAATGAGCAGTTCTTC

clone size: few
D gene: TRBD2
J gene: TRBJ2-3
V gene: TRBV29-1
CDR3 protein: CSVASGRAGDTQYF
CDR3 DNA: TGCAGCGTTGCTAGCGGGAGGGCCGGAGATACGCAGTATTTT

clone size: few
D gene: TRBD1
J gene: TRBJ1-1
V gene: TRBV7-9
CDR3 protein: CASSPILGQGVSEAFF
CDR3 DNA: TGTGCCAGCAGCCCCATTCTTGGACAGGGCGTGTCTGAAGCTTTCTTT

clone size: -
D gene: -
J gene: TRBJ2-5
V gene: TRBV18
CDR3 protein: CASSYGTGAPQETQYF
CDR3 DNA: TGTGCCAGTTCATACGGTACGGGGGCCCCCCAAGAGACCCAGTACTTC

clone size: many
D gene: TRBD1
J gene: TRBJ2-1
V gene: TRBV6-5
CDR3 protein: CASSYSSGTGYNEQFF
CDR3 DNA: TGTGCCAGCAGTTACTCGTCCGGGACAGGTTACAATGAGCAGTTCTTC

clone size: -
D gene: -
J gene: TRBJ2-1
V gene: TRBV28
CDR3 protein: CASSPEQGRTYNEQFF
CDR3 DNA: TGTGCCAGCAGCCCAGAACAGGGTCGTACCTACAATGAGCAGTTCTTC

clone size: -
D gene: TRBD2
J gene: TRBJ2-1
V gene: TRBV29-1
CDR3 protein: CSALAGSSYNEQFF
CDR3 DNA: TGCAGCGCCCTAGCGGGTAGCAGCTACAATGAGCAGTTCTTC

clone size: -
D gene: TRBD1
J gene: TRBJ2-7
V gene: TRBV20-1
CDR3 protein: CSALDRVRNEQYF
CDR3 DNA: TGCAGTGCTCTGGACAGGGTTCGGAACGAGCAGTACTTC

clone size: few
D gene: -
J gene: TRBJ1-4
V gene: TRBV5-1
CDR3 protein: CASSFRGLNEKLFF
CDR3 DNA: TGCGCCAGCAGCTTCAGGGGTCTTAATGAAAAACTGTTTTTT

clone size: few
D gene: -
J gene: TRBJ2-5
V gene: TRBV7-9
CDR3 protein: CASSIPPAETQYF
CDR3 DNA: TGTGCCAGCAGCATACCCCCGGCGGAGACCCAGTACTTC

clone size: few
D gene: -
J gene: TRBJ1-5
V gene: TRBV2
CDR3 protein: CASIGNGNQPQHF
CDR3 DNA: TGTGCCAGCATCGGGAATGGCAATCAGCCCCAGCATTTT

clone size: many
D gene: TRBD2
J gene: TRBJ2-3
V gene: TRBV7-2
CDR3 protein: CASSLGAGDPTDTQYF
CDR3 DNA: TGTGCCAGCAGCTTGGGAGCGGGAGATCCCACAGATACGCAGTATTTT

clone size: few
D gene: -
J gene: TRBJ2-1
V gene: TRBV7-9
CDR3 protein: CASSLWTGTNYNEQFF
CDR3 DNA: TGTGCCAGCAGCCTCTGGACGGGGACGAACTACAATGAGCAGTTCTTC

clone size: -
D gene: -
J gene: TRBJ2-1
V gene: TRBV5-6
CDR3 protein: CASSPRKQGTAGNEQFF
CDR3 DNA: TGTGCCAGCAGCCCACGGAAACAGGGAACGGCTGGCAATGAGCAGTTCTTC

clone size: few
D gene: TRBD2
J gene: TRBJ2-1
V gene: TRBV12-3/TRBV12-4
CDR3 protein: CASSFQLAGKDEQFF
CDR3 DNA: TGTGCCAGCAGTTTTCAACTAGCGGGGAAGGATGAGCAGTTCTTC

clone size: few
D gene: -
J gene: TRBJ2-5
V gene: TRBV12-3/TRBV12-4
CDR3 protein: CASSLRPQETQYF
CDR3 DNA: TGTGCCAGCAGTTTAAGGCCCCAAGAGACCCAGTACTTC

clone size: -
D gene: -
J gene: TRBJ1-1
V gene: TRBV20-1
CDR3 protein: CSAEVLTGPNTEAFF
CDR3 DNA: TGCAGTGCCGAAGTCTTGACAGGCCCGAACACTGAAGCTTTCTTT

clone size: many
D gene: -
J gene: TRBJ1-1
V gene: TRBV6-1
CDR3 protein: CASLGYTEAFF
CDR3 DNA: TGTGCCAGCCTAGGTTACACTGAAGCTTTCTTT

clone size: -
D gene: -
J gene: TRBJ1-5
V gene: TRBV20-1
CDR3 protein: CSARVSNQPQHF
CDR3 DNA: TGCAGTGCTAGAGTTAGCAATCAGCCCCAGCATTTT

clone size: -
D gene: -
J gene: TRBJ2-2
V gene: TRBV6-5
CDR3 protein: CASSYRQANTGELFF
CDR3 DNA: TGTGCCAGCAGTTACCGACAGGCGAACACCGGGGAGCTGTTTTTT

clone size: many
D gene: -
J gene: TRBJ2-4
V gene: TRBV12-3/TRBV12-4
CDR3 protein: CASSLRGNHDKNIQYF
CDR3 DNA: TGTGCCAGCAGTTTAAGGGGAAATCATGACAAAAACATTCAGTACTTC

clone size: -
D gene: -
J gene: TRBJ1-1
V gene: TRBV4-1
CDR3 protein: CASSQERGGGNTEAFF
CDR3 DNA: TGCGCCAGCAGCCAAGAGCGGGGCGGAGGTAACACTGAAGCTTTCTTT